The source of this TCR beta chain is a study of beta chain features in type 1 diabetes. Broader study findings: Patients with type 1 diabetes showed fewer VDJ junction insertions and more deletions. A moderate, significant TCRB CDR3 shortening appeared in type 1 diabetes across four CD4+ subsets.

Of the isolated RNA, all was reverse transcribed, and so the sequenced material was expressed TCRB transcripts. Only in-frame clones appear in the TCRdb table, and some are missing; sequencing was by immunoSEQ multiplex PCR. This table has about 650,000 clones, around 12% appearing once. The length of the CDR3 is 15 residues. Germline CDR1 is SGDLS and CDR2 is YYNGEE. V was shortened by 4 bases and J by 7 bases, with 17 bases between the two germline ends. Isolation of CD4+ naive, central memory, regulatory and stem cell-like memory cells was achieved by sorting via CD45RO/CCR7/CD25/CD127/CD95/CD27. In this sample, this clone turned up a few times. Its target is not known.

Sequencing used naive CD4+ T cells from blood. The genes are TRBV9 and TRBJ1-4, with D unclear. The clonotype comes from a man aged 30 to 39 with type 1 diabetes. CDR3 in DNA: TGTGCCAGCAGCCCCCCGCCTCCCGGAGGTGAAAAACTGTTTTTT. Amino acids: CASSPPPPGGEKLFF.